The text below deals with one TCR beta chain. This sample is part of a study of OX40 agonist ivuxolimab in advanced cancers. Germline CDR1 and CDR2: MGHDK and SYGVNS. Between the trimmed V and J ends, which lost 4 bases and 5 bases, there was a span of 10 bases. There are 13 residues in the CDR3. TCRdb's copy holds only in-frame clones and misses some; the assay was immunoSEQ multiplex PCR. This sample yields over 65,000 clones, of which over 75% are seen a single time; 5.5% to 6% belongs to the top ten. The sample consisted of CD4+ or CD8+ T cells sorted from blood, taken in a trial of the OX40 agonist ivuxolimab. This receptor was obtained from an adult with an advanced solid tumor such as melanoma, head and neck, liver or kidney cancer. The chain carries TRBV25-1 and TRBJ2-3, with D maybe TRBD2 (5 bases). This CDR3 is CASSVLGGDTQYF. CDR3 coding DNA: TGTGCCAGCAGTGTACTAGGTGGAGATACGCAGTATTTT.